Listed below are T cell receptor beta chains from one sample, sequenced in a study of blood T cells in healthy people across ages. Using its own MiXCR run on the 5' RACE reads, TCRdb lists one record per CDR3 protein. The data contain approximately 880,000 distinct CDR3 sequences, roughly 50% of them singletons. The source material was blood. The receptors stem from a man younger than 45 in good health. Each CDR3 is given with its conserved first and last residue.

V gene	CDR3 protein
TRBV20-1	CSAGDDYSYEQYF
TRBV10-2	CASRVGGRGYTF
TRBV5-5	CASSPGLAANEQFF
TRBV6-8	CASSQYALGQADHEQYF
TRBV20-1	CSARVGRAFF
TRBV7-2	CASSLYRSSYNEQFF
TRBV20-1	CSARVPPVDEQYF
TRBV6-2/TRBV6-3	CASRETGQDGYTF
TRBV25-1	CASRHGGTDTQYF
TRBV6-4	CASSEGRGGDTQYF
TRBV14	CASSHPPAGYGYTF
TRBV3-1	CASSQAPTSFYEQYF
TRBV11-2	CASSVVGGRGYTF
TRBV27	CASSSTGNRGSNQPQHF
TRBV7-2	CASSLSYGGFAGYTF
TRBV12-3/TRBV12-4	CASGLRGEVQPQHF